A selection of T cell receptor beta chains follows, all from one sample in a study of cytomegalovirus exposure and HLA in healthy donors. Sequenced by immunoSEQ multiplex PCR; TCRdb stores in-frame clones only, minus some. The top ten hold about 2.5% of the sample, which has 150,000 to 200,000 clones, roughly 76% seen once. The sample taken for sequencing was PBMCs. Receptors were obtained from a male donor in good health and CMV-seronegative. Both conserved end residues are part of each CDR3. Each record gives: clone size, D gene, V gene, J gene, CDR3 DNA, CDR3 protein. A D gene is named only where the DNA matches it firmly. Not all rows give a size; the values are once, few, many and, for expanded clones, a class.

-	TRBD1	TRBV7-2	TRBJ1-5	TGTGCCAGCAGCCCAGGGACAGGGTTGTTCCAGCCCCAGCATTTT	CASSPGTGLFQPQHF
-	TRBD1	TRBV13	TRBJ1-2	TGTGCCAGCAGCTCCGGGACAGGGCTTTATGGCTACACCTTC	CASSSGTGLYGYTF
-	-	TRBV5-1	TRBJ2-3	TGCGCCAGCACCTTGCGAGATTCCCGCACAGATACGCAGTATTTT	CASTLRDSRTDTQYF
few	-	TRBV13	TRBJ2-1	TGTGCCAGCAGCGTGTTAGGGGGGGGGAGATCCTACAATGAGCAGTTCTTC	CASSVLGGGRSYNEQFF
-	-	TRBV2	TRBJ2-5	TGTGCCAGCAGTGAAAGAAGTGCAACAACAGAGACCCAGTACTTC	CASSERSATTETQYF
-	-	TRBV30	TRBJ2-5	TGTGCCTGGAGTTCAGGGCTGGAGACCCAGTACTTC	CAWSSGLETQYF
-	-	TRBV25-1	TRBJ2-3	TGTGCCAGCAGTGAACAGGCAAGCACAGATACGCAGTATTTT	CASSEQASTDTQYF
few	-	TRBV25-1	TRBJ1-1	TGTGCCAGCAGGGAGACAGTCAACACTGAAGCTTTCTTT	CASRETVNTEAFF
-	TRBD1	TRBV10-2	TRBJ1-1	TGCGCCAGCTCATGGACAGGGGGCATGACTGAAGCTTTCTTT	CASSWTGGMTEAFF
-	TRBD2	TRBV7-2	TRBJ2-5	TGTGTCAGCAGCTTAGCCTACCTGGGAGGGGAGACCCAGTACTTC	CVSSLAYLGGETQYF
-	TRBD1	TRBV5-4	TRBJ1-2	TGTGCCAGCAGCTTGAAGGGGACAGCGGATGGCTACACCTTC	CASSLKGTADGYTF
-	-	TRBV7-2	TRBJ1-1	TGTGCCAGCAGCTTAATTGAGAACGCTGAAGCTTTCTTT	CASSLIENAEAFF
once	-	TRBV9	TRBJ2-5	TGTGCCAGCAGCGTTAGGCCTGGACAGAGCCAAGAGACCCAGTACTTC	CASSVRPGQSQETQYF
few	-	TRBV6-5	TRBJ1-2	TGTGCCAGCAGTTACTCCCCGGAGCTCTATGGCTACACCTTC	CASSYSPELYGYTF